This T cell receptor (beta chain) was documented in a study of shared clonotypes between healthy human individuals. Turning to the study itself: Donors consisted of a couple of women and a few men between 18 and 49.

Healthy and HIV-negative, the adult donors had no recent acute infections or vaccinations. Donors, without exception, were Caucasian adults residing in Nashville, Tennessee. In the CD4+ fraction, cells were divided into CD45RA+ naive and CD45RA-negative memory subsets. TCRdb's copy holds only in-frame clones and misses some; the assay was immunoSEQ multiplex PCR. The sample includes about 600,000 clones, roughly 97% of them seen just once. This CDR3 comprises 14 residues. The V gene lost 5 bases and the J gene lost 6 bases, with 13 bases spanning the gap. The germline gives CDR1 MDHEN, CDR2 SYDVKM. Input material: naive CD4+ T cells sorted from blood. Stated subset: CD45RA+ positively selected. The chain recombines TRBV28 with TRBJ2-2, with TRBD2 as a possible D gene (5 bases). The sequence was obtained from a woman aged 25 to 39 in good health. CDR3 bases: TGTGCCAGCAGTCCTGGACTCCCGCCCGGGGAGCTGTTTTTT. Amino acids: CASSPGLPPGELFF.